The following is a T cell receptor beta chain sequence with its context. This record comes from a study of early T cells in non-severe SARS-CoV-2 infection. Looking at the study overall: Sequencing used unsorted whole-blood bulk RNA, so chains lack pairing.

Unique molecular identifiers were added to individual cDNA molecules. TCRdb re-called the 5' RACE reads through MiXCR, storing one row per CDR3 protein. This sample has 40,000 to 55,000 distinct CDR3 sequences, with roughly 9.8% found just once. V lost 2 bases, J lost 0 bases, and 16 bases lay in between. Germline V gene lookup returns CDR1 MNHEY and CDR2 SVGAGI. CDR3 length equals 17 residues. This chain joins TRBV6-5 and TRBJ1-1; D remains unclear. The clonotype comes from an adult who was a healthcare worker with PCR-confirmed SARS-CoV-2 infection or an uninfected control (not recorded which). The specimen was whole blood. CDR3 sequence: CASSYRSGVSMNTEAFF. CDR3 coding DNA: TGTGCCAGCAGTTACCGCTCTGGAGTTTCGATGAACACTGAAGCTTTCTTT.